What follows describes a single T cell receptor (beta chain). Original processing notes: How many nucleated cells were present was estimated from reference gene primer amplification. Clones were read by immunoSEQ multiplex PCR, and TCRdb kept only the in-frame ones, dropping some. D and trimming were read from the DNA, whereas the V and J calls and clone size are those reported in that table. The repertoire has 45,000 to 70,000 clones, about 89% of them found once; the top ten carry approximately 7.6%. The data were obtained in a study of blood T cell repertoires in COVID-19. Across the study: Both acute and convalescent COVID-19 samples were obtained from the United States, Italy and Spain. Sources were T cells, B-cell-depleted T cells, or PBMCs; the material itself was cDNA or gDNA.

Germline V gene data show CDR1 as LNHDA and CDR2 as SQIVND (reference sequence). This CDR3 has 14 amino acids. The V and J ends lost 5 bases and 2 bases, in that order; junction bases with no gene match: 4. The genes are TRBV19 and TRBJ1-1; TRBD1 matches at 8 bases. The receptor was derived from a woman in her fifties or sixties with active or convalescent COVID-19. The source material was peripheral blood. CDR3 loop: CASSDRGGNTEAFF. In nucleotides, the CDR3 is TGTGCCAGTAGTGACAGGGGTGGAAACACTGAAGCTTTCTTT.